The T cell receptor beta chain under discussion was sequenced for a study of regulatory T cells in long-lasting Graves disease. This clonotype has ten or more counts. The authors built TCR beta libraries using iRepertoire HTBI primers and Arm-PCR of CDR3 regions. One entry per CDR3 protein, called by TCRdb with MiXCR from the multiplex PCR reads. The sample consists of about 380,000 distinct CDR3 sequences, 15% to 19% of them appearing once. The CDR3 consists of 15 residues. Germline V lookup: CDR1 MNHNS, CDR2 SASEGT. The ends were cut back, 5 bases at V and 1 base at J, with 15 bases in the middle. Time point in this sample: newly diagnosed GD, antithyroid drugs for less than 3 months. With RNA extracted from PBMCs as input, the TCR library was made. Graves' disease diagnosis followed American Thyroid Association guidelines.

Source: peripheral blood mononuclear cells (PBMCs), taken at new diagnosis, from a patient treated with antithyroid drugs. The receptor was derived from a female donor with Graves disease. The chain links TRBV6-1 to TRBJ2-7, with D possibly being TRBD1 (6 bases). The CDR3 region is CASSPPNQGSYEQYF. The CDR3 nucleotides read TGTGCCAGCAGTCCACCCAATCAGGGGTCCTACGAGCAGTACTTC.